Below, 21 T cell receptor beta chains from the same sample are listed, as sequenced in a study of T cells expressing NK-cell markers. TCRdb reworked the 5' RACE reads into one entry per CDR3 protein, no DNA. This table holds 150,000 or so distinct CDR3 sequences. The source material was blood T cells: a sorted CD56 or NKG2C T cell subset, CD4+ or CD8+ T cells, or bulk PBMC T cells (not recorded which). The receptors were sampled from a woman aged 50 to 60 in good health.

This chain connects TRBV7-8 to TRBJ2-3. This CDR3 is 13 amino acids long. Per the germline V gene, CDR1 is SGHVS and CDR2 is FQNEAQ. The CDR3 region is CASSLATTDTQYF.

The rearrangement joins TRBV7-6 to TRBJ2-3; TCRdb picks TRBD2, but there is no DNA to check that call. CDR1 SGHVS and CDR2 FNYEAQ come from the germline V gene. The CDR3 is made up of 16 amino acids. The CDR3 reads CASRRTSGSIRDTQYF.

The V gene is TRBV20-1, the J gene TRBJ2-1. Looked up from germline, CDR1 is DFQATT and CDR2 is SNEGSKA (reference sequence). The CDR3 has 13 amino acids. This CDR3 reads CSAYGSSYNEQFF.

The chain links TRBV12-5 to TRBJ1-1; the D gene TCRdb calls, TRBD1, cannot be checked with no DNA. The germline V gene has CDR1 LGHNT and CDR2 FRNRAP. The CDR3 has 15 amino acids. CDR3 loop: CASGPDREEDTEAFF.

The chain combines TRBV30 with TRBJ2-1; with no DNA, the TCRdb D assignment of TRBD2 cannot be verified. The CDR3 is 14 residues long. Germline assignment: CDR1 GTSNPN and CDR2 SVGIG (reference sequence). The CDR3 loop is CAWSGGTIGNEQFF.

V and J are TRBV6-4 and TRBJ2-7. Germline V gives CDR1 MRHNA, CDR2 SNTAGT. The CDR3 length is 14 residues. CDR3 in amino acids: CASSDLPGAPEQYF.

The CDR3 loop reads CASSPAGFEQFF. The gene calls are TRBV4-2 and TRBJ2-1; checking the TCRdb D call of TRBD2 is not possible without DNA. Germline CDR1 reads LGHNA; CDR2 reads YNFKEQ. This CDR3 contains 12 residues.

The chain uses TRBV2 and TRBJ1-1. This CDR3 contains 13 residues. Germline V gene lookup returns CDR1 SNHLY and CDR2 FYNNEI. This chain's CDR3 is CASRSTENTEAFF.

This sequence joins TRBV7-6 and TRBJ1-2. In germline, CDR1 is SGHVS, CDR2 FNYEAQ. The CDR3 spans 15 residues. CDR3 protein: CASSLRTDGYYGYTF. Full variable domain (remainder filled in from reference TRBV7-6 and TRBJ1-2): GAGVSQSPRYKVTKRGQDVALRCDPISGHVSLYWYRQALGQGPEFLTYFNYEAQQDKSGLPNDRFSAERPEGSISTLTIQRTEQRDSAMYRCASSLRTDGYYGYTFGSGTRLTVV.

The genes are TRBV6-1 and TRBJ2-2; TCRdb designates TRBD2, a call that cannot be tested without DNA. Germline V gives CDR1 MNHNS, CDR2 SASEGT. This CDR3 has 16 amino acids. The CDR3: CASSEQAGGSTGELFF.

The chain recombines TRBV7-8 with TRBJ1-2. CDR1 and CDR2 (germline): SGHVS, FQNEAQ. This CDR3 is built from 14 residues. The CDR3 loop reads CASSLVRDFYGYTF.

The CDR3 reads CASSPGQGTYEQYF. The J gene is TRBJ2-7, the V gene TRBV12-3 or TRBV12-4; TCRdb's assignment of TRBD1 cannot be checked, as there is no DNA. The CDR3 sequence is 14 residues long.

This chain connects TRBV7-9 to TRBJ2-3; TCRdb's D gene call, TRBD1, goes unchecked for lack of DNA. The CDR3 consists of 17 residues. Germline assignment: CDR1 SEHNR and CDR2 FQNEAQ (reference sequence). CDR3 region: CASSLSGQGQSTDTQYF. Filled out from reference TRBV7-9 and TRBJ2-3, the complete variable domain reads DTGVSQNPRHKITKRGQNVTFRCDPISEHNRLYWYRQTLGQGPEFLTYFQNEAQLEKSRLLSDRFSAERPKGSFSTLEIQRTEQGDSAMYLCASSLSGQGQSTDTQYFGPGTRLTVL.

The CDR3 region is CASSLSPQGHQPQHF. The chain joins TRBV27 to TRBJ1-5; no DNA is available, so the TRBD1 call from TCRdb remains unchecked. This CDR3 is 15 amino acids long. CDR1 is MNHEY, CDR2 SMNVEV, per germline (reference sequence).

This rearrangement joins TRBV5-1 to TRBJ1-1. This CDR3 region has 13 residues. CDR1 and CDR2 (germline): SGHRS, YFSETQ. The CDR3 loop is CASSWRGNTEAFF. The variable domain in full, with the rest retrieved from reference TRBV5-1 and TRBJ1-1, is KAGVTQTPRYLIKTRGQQVTLSCSPISGHRSVSWYQQTPGQGLQFLFEYFSETQRNKGNFPGRFSGRQFSNSRSEMNVSTLELGDSALYLCASSWRGNTEAFFGQGTRLTVV.

The chain employs TRBV4-1 and TRBJ2-1; TCRdb lists TRBD1, though no DNA is available to test this call. The CDR3 runs 13 residues. CDR1 MGHRA and CDR2 YSYEKL come from the germline V gene. The CDR3 loop reads CASGQALYNEQFF.

The genes are TRBV3-1 and TRBJ2-1. The CDR3 is 14 amino acids. CDR1 and CDR2 (germline): LGHDT, YNNKEL (reference sequence). This CDR3 is CASSQASSYNEQFF.

This chain links TRBV20-1 with TRBJ1-1. This CDR3 is 14 amino acids long. From germline, CDR1 is DFQATT and CDR2 SNEGSKA (reference sequence). Here the CDR3 reads CSARDYNENTEAFF.

This chain uses TRBV7-9 with TRBJ2-1; the TCRdb D gene call, TRBD2, has no DNA to confirm it. Germline lookup yields CDR1 SEHNR and CDR2 FQNEAQ (reference sequence). This CDR3 contains 16 residues. CDR3 in amino acids: CASSRSSSGILAEQFF.

V is TRBV3-1 and J is TRBJ2-1; TCRdb proposes TRBD2, but this gene call is untestable without DNA. CDR3 size: 15 residues. CDR1 LGHDT and CDR2 YNNKEL come from the germline V gene (reference sequence). CDR3 in amino acids: CASSLPSDPYTEQFF.

V is TRBV6-5 and J is TRBJ2-1; without DNA, the TCRdb call of TRBD2 cannot be checked. The CDR3 sequence is 14 residues long. Germline loops: CDR1 MNHEY, CDR2 SVGAGI. The CDR3 loop reads CASKIGGSPNEQFF.